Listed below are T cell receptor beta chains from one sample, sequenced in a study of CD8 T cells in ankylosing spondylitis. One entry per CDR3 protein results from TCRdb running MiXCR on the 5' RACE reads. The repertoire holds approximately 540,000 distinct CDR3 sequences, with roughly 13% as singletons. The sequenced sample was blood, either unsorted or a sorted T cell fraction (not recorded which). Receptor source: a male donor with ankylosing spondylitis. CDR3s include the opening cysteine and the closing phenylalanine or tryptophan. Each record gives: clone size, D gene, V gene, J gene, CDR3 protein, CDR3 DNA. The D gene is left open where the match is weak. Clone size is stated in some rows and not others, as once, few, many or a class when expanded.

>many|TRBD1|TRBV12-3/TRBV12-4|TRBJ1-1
CASSFSGGRTEAFF
TGTGCCAGCAGTTTTTCAGGGGGGAGAACTGAAGCTTTCTTT
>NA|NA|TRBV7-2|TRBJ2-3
CASTLQADTQYF
TGTGCCAGCACCTTACAAGCAGATACGCAGTATTTT
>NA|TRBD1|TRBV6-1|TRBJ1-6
CASTGQHLNSPLHF
TGTGCCAGCACGGGACAGCACCTTAATTCACCCCTCCACTTT
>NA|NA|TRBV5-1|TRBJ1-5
CASRQGIDQPQHF
TGCGCCAGCAGACAGGGTATTGATCAGCCCCAGCATTTT
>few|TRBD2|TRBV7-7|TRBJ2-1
CASSLEIAGVNNEQFF
TGTGCCAGCAGCTTAGAGATAGCGGGAGTCAACAATGAGCAGTTCTTC
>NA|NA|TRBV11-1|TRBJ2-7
CASSLGRALAVRSYEQYF
TGTGCCAGCAGCTTAGGGAGGGCTTTAGCGGTCCGGTCCTACGAGCAGTACTTC
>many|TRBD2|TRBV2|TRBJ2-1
CASSEARAGGPEQFF
TGTGCCAGCAGTGAAGCGCGGGCGGGAGGGCCTGAGCAGTTCTTC
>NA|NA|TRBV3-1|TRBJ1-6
CASSYTWGNSPLHF
TGTGCCAGCAGCTATACCTGGGGTAATTCACCCCTCCACTTT
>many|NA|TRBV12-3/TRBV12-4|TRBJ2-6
CASSSNRDTGANVLTF
TGTGCCAGCAGTTCCAACAGGGATACAGGGGCCAACGTCCTGACTTTC
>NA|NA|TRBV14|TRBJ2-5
CASPKGETQYF
TGTGCCAGCCCAAAAGGCGAGACCCAGTACTTC
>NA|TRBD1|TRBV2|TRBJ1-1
CASSRGQGENTEAFF
TGTGCCAGCAGCAGGGGACAGGGGGAGAACACTGAAGCTTTCTTT
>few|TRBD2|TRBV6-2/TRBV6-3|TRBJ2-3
CASTYESSGRSKTDTQYF
TGTGCCAGCACCTACGAGAGTAGCGGGAGGTCTAAGACAGATACGCAGTATTTT
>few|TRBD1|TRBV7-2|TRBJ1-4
CASSTPSGGGEKLFF
TGTGCCAGCAGCACCCCGTCCGGAGGGGGCGAAAAACTGTTTTTT
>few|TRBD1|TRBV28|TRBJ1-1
CASRPSSGQGGLHTEAFF
TGTGCCAGCAGACCGTCGTCGGGACAGGGGGGTCTGCACACTGAAGCTTTCTTT
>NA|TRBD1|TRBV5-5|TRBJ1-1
CASSVAGGVGTEAFF
TGTGCCAGCAGCGTCGCAGGGGGCGTGGGCACTGAAGCTTTCTTT
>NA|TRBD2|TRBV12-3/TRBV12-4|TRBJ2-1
CASSRTTAGGNEQFF
TGTGCCAGCAGTCGTACGACGGCGGGAGGCAATGAGCAGTTCTTC
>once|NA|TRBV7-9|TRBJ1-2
CASSPNSNYGYTF
TGTGCCAGCAGCCCCAACTCTAACTATGGCTACACCTTC
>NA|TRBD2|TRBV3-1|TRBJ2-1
CASRGGSGRTYEQFF
TGTGCCAGCCGCGGCGGTAGCGGGAGGACGTATGAGCAGTTCTTC
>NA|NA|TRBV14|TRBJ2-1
CATRPGYNEQFF
TGTGCCACCAGGCCCGGCTACAATGAGCAGTTCTTC
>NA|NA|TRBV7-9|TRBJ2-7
CASTDKPGHYEQYF
TGTGCCAGCACCGATAAACCCGGCCACTACGAGCAGTACTTC
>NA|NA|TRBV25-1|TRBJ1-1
CASSESGDTEAFF
TGTGCCAGCAGTGAAAGTGGGGACACTGAAGCTTTCTTT
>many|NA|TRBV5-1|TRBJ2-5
CASSLASTLRETQYF
TGCGCCAGCAGCTTGGCATCGACCCTCCGGGAGACCCAGTACTTC
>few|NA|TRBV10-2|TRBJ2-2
CASSESLTLLGTGELFF
TGCGCCAGCAGTGAGTCGTTAACGTTGTTGGGGACCGGGGAGCTGTTTTTT
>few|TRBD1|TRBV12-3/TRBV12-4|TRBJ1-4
CASSTTPGTGLTTNEKLFF
TGTGCCAGCAGCACAACCCCGGGGACAGGACTGACAACTAATGAAAAACTGTTTTTT
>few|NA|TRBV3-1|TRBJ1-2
CASSQDQGTCAF
TGTGCCAGCAGCCAAGATCAGGGGACATGCGCCTTC
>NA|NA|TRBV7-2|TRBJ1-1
CASSLMDRFTEAFF
TGTGCCAGCAGCTTAATGGATCGATTCACTGAAGCTTTCTTT
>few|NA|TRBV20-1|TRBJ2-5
CSARDSETQYF
TGCAGTGCTAGAGATTCGGAGACCCAGTACTTC